The T cell receptor (beta chain) under discussion was sequenced for a study of blood T cell repertoires in COVID-19. Looking at the study overall: Acute-phase and convalescent COVID-19 samples originated in the United States, Italy and Spain. Sources were T cells, B-cell-depleted T cells, or PBMCs; the material itself was cDNA or gDNA.

Trimming shortened V by 6 bases and J by 3 bases, and 15 bases separated the two germline ends. The CDR3 extends over 14 amino acids. Germline values: CDR1 SGHDT, CDR2 YYEEEE. The protocol was immunoSEQ multiplex PCR, while the TCRdb copy is restricted to in-frame clones and leaves out a portion. The sample has hundreds of thousands of clones; roughly 80% are singletons. Living in under 30 US areas, the participants were between roughly 18 and 89 years of age. Clinical histories supplied by participants themselves formed the basis of cohort assignment. The TCR originated in a man aged 40-49 years who had been exposed to COVID-19. Material for sequencing was PBMCs or T cells enriched from blood (not recorded which). The genes are TRBV5-6 and TRBJ1-1; D unclear. In nucleotides, the CDR3 is TGTGCCAGCACCAATACTGAGTCTTACACTGAAGCTTTCTTT. This sequence encodes CASTNTESYTEAFF.